This T cell receptor beta chain derives from a study of blood T cell repertoires in COVID-19 (TCRdb year 2020). In the study overall: The collaborator samples originated in the United States, Italy and Spain and spanned the acute and convalescent phases of COVID-19. Deeply sampled blood TCRbeta repertoires from subjects exposed to, actively infected with, or recovered from COVID-19 were included in the dataset. The sample metadata nearly always contained a de-identified subject ID, COVID-19 status, age in years and sex. The material from the prospective study consisted of cDNA or gDNA derived from T cells, B-cell-depleted T cells, or PBMCs. The repertoires were made available in a free public database intended to serve as a resource for research on the immune response to SARS-CoV-2. Samples were obtained from the ongoing ImmuneRACE study (first 160 participants) and from approximately 1,200 subjects provided by 6 global collaborators. Where available, HLA class I and class II types were obtained from metadata supplied by the sample provider rather than from assay-based typing. On the study overall, not on this receptor specifically: The amount of clinical and demographic metadata varied by source and participant and was provided uncurated.

In the case of this clone: It lacks a known antigen. There are no base qualities to consult, and no much larger clone falls within one base.

TCRbeta CDR3 regions were amplified from genomic DNA by means of the immunoSEQ Assay, a bias-controlled multiplex PCR. As for the original processing: Within the assay, amplification of reference gene primers was used to estimate how many nucleated cells each sample contained. Sequence reads were collapsed and filtered to measure the absolute abundance of every unique TCRbeta CDR3 rearrangement. For each sample, productive Simpson clonality was calculated as the square root of Simpson's diversity index over productive rearrangements. The source is immuneACCESS, and TCRdb retained only in-frame sequences with V and J called. Part of the clones is not carried over; for the studies checked, unresolved V genes explain less than half of this, and the remainder is unexplained. Clonal size and the V and J genes are those of that table, whereas D and trimming came from the DNA. Counted in this sample were about 250,000 clones; roughly four fifths of them appeared once. About 4% of the sample is taken by the ten largest.

V is shortened by 2 bases, J by 4 bases, and the region joining them spans 11 bases. The CDR1 and CDR2 encoded by the germline V gene (reference sequence) are MNHEY and SMNVEV. The CDR3 sequence holds 14 residues, the cysteine and phenylalanine included. Kept here is only the CDR3 DNA, which spans 42 bases and is read in frame from base 1. Each collaborating institution followed its own protocols to collect whole blood in K2EDTA tubes. For TCRbeta analysis, collaborator samples were shipped as frozen whole blood, as isolated PBMCs, or as DNA extracted from either sample type. Material for sequencing was peripheral blood. The clonotype originates from a man aged 45-65 years with acute or convalescent COVID-19. The V and J genes are TRBV27 and TRBJ1-2, with the D gene not clear enough to name. Read as DNA, the sequence is TGTGCCAGCAGTTTAGATAGAGGATTCTATGGCTACACCTTC. This gives the protein CASSLDRGFYGYTF.